This T cell receptor beta chain was captured in a study of cytomegalovirus exposure and HLA in healthy donors (dated by TCRdb to about 2017). Context from the whole study: An earlier analysis of 550 to 700 of the donors reported more than 250 Gb of sequence data and more than 90 million unique TCR beta sequences from roughly 200 million T cells. Roughly 300 gigabases of sequencing data and around 88 million unique TCR sequences made up an early release that covered about 640 HLA-typed donors. The study was designed to test whether signatures of past pathogen exposure could be identified by cataloging public T cell receptors. HLA typing included class I and class II loci at four-digit resolution. The genetic ancestry cluster associated with self-reported Caucasian donors included 81% of the roughly 400 genotyped donors. Genome-wide SNP genotypes for about three fifths of the 666 donors were used in a later genetic analysis, which treated that subset as a discovery cohort. To predict cytomegalovirus infection status, the study combined high-throughput TCR immunosequencing, statistical association of individual TCRs with disease status, and machine learning. The study used immunosequencing to profile the T cell repertoires of approximately 650 subjects and linked those repertoires to cytomegalovirus serostatus. Among about 400 genotyped donors of the cohort, an average of approximately 240,000 unique TCR beta nucleotide sequences was sequenced per donor, of which approximately 18% were non-productive. Every discovery cohort repertoire had been produced on one sequencing platform. An earlier analysis of about 600 of the donors used high-throughput TCR beta sequencing to judge whether each TCR beta V gene segment behaved as functional or pseudogenic. The later analysis used no new phenotypic data to find candidate immune exposures, relying instead on TCR beta sequences and their occurrence across donors. In addition to the first cohort of several hundred subjects, a separate validation cohort of around 110 different subjects was used. Roughly five DR-DQ haplotypes were handled as single units for association and clustering, since linkage in the cohort was strong. To study patterns of TCR occurrence, a later analysis re-analyzed previously published TCR beta repertoires from around 670 donors and added high-resolution HLA genotyping. Donor age, sex, ethnicity and CMV serostatus were compiled alongside the repertoire data. Typing coverage differed by locus: A, B, C, DRB1 and DQB1 were typed in roughly 620-630 donors, DQA1 in roughly 500, DPA1 in 600 to 610, and DPB1 in around 440.

The cohort was made up of 500 to 850 healthy bone marrow donors. All cohort members were sampled while nominally healthy, although unrecorded immune exposures were likely present. The donor was CMV seronegative and was included in the group of about 400 seronegative cohort members. A peripheral blood sample was provided by each donor, and peripheral blood mononuclear cells were used for TCR beta sequencing. The Qiagen DNeasy Blood Extraction Kit was used to extract genomic DNA from the blood cell samples. Library method: the immunoSEQ multiplex PCR assay. A mixture of 60 forward primers for TCR Vbeta segments and 13 reverse primers for TCR Jbeta segments was used in the multiplex PCR. The CDR3 region of rearranged TCR beta genes was amplified from genomic DNA with a multiplex PCR assay. The amplified TCR beta libraries were sequenced on the Illumina HiSeq System as 87-base-pair reads. In the paper's pipeline: A later analysis counted about 80 million unique TCR beta chains across the 550 to 800 repertoires, and 10 million to 12 million of these chains were shared by at least two donors. To remove PCR and sequencing errors, raw reads were error-corrected and collapsed into unique sequences using a nearest-neighbor algorithm that merged closely related sequences. CDR3 sequences were aligned to IMGT reference sequences to assign V, D and J gene segments. For a sequence to be retained, at least a six-nucleotide match to both a V gene segment and a J gene segment was required. Rearrangements were classified as productive when the CDR3 lacked stop codons and remained in frame with V and J, and all other rearrangements were classified as non-productive. Following IMGT convention, CDR3 was defined as the stretch from the second conserved V-encoded cysteine up to the conserved J-encoded phenylalanine. The earlier analysis of 450 to 750 of the donors excluded any sequence lacking an unambiguous match to a single V gene segment. An earlier analysis of several hundred of the donors classified V segments as functional when productive rearrangements were above 56.7% and as segregating when the standard deviation between donors was above 5%. To diagnose cytomegalovirus status from the catalog of TCR beta chain sequences, a statistical classification framework was built. In a later analysis, TCR nucleotide sequences were compared against IMGT/GENE-DB human TR gene sequences so that V and J genes could be assigned. The TCRdist pipeline was used in a later analysis to assign CDR3 sequences and most-parsimonious VDJ recombination scenarios. In a later analysis, every TCR beta chain was defined by the combination of its CDR3 amino acid sequence and its V-gene family, and reads without a unique V-gene family were dropped. A later analysis removed roughly 590 highly shared, low-generation-probability nucleotide sequences to deal with suspected cross-contamination and a sequencing artifact. In a later analysis, a clonal expansion index for each public chain was calculated from normalized within-repertoire ranks of inferred template counts. A later analysis computed generation probabilities with a VDJ recombination model fitted to out-of-frame rearrangements, and checked the results against IGoR. A later analysis scored TCR-TCR, TCR-HLA and TCR-CMV co-occurrence with hypergeometric tests, applying a repertoire-size bias correction to TCR pairs. To estimate false discovery rates, a later analysis permuted the HLA or CMV assignments 20 times. In a later analysis, co-occurring TCRs were grouped with DBSCAN, and TCRdist sequence similarity was added when clustering was performed within HLA-allele-positive subsets. Repertoires with fewer than 30,000 or more than 120,000 public chains were left out of co-occurrence clustering, as were a handful of repertoires with anomalous nucleotide sharing. TCRdb stores this immuneACCESS table with in-frame sequences only. Part of the clones is absent; in the studies checked, under half of the shortfall reflects unresolved V genes, and no reason is known for the rest. For V, J and clone size, that table is used; D and trimming come from the DNA. The sample's own table lists 60,000 to 80,000 clones. About 5% of the sample is taken by the ten largest.

From its cysteine to its phenylalanine, the CDR3 spans 13 amino acids. The read is trimmed to its CDR3 DNA, 39 bases read in frame from base 1. From a lookup of the germline V gene, CDR1 and CDR2 are SQVTM and ANQGSEA. Compared with germline, V lacks 6 bases and J lacks 6 bases; bases without a gene match: 8. General conclusions and limits of the study: A cluster of highly shared sequence variants was judged likely to represent a technical artifact of the sequencing pipeline. In a later analysis, TCR association rates were found to vary across HLA loci, with the most associated TCRs seen for DRB1 alleles and the fewest for HLA-C alleles. In a later genetic analysis, a missense DCLRE1C variant was associated with V-gene and J-gene trimming of TCR beta chains, and the association was replicated in an independent cohort. In the study, around 150 TCR beta chains were listed as associated with cytomegalovirus. A later genetic analysis reported fewer N-insertions in productive TCRs among donors in an Asian-associated ancestry cluster than the approximately 670-donor mean. Because some donors lacked HLA typing at each locus, the association tests relied only on the typed subset. Most TCR sequences were observed very rarely across donors, whereas some public TCRs were present in many individuals. The authors suggested that the approach could potentially be extended to other disease states and immunological phenotypes. A later analysis reported that several top co-occurrence clusters appeared linked to parvovirus B19, influenza, CMV and Epstein-Barr virus. The 87-base-pair reads could not distinguish some IMGT-functional V segments, including TRBV6-2 and TRBV6-3, so those segments were excluded. The only immune exposure information available for the cohort was CMV serostatus. In an earlier analysis of 587 of the donors, most TCR beta V segments were observed in productive rearrangements about 90% or about 30% of the time, broadly matching IMGT annotations. This cohort had only TCR beta chains sequenced, and the lack of alpha or paired-chain data limited which features could be detected. Cytomegalovirus status was reported to be diagnosed by the classifier with high specificity and sensitivity in both the original and validation cohorts. Compared with equally common non-associated chains, HLA-associated TCR beta chains in a later analysis were more clonally expanded and had lower generation probabilities. A further reported finding was that TCR beta sequences accurately predicted the HLA-A and HLA-B alleles for most subjects in the first cohort. Presence/absence analyses assumed roughly uniform sequencing depth across donors, an assumption that may not hold. According to a later analysis, most CMV-associated TCR beta chains appeared to be HLA-restricted, and the HLA associations seemed to be driven largely by CMV exposure. The earlier analysis of almost 600 of the donors excluded fewer than 20 rarely observed V segments, including chromosome 9 orphons, because counts were too low. A few of the identified cytomegalovirus-associated TCR beta chains were confirmed in vitro to be specific for cytomegalovirus antigens. At a false discovery rate of 0.05, a later analysis linked around 17,000 TCR beta sequences to specific HLA alleles. Linkage disequilibrium might explain the correlated functional status among segregating V segments, but an unknown experimental factor could not be excluded. Assigning TCR associations to individual alleles was difficult when HLA alleles, especially DR and DQ, strongly co-occurred.

As for this clone: The antigen this receptor binds is unknown.

The chain links TRBV29-1 with TRBJ2-1, with TRBD1 identical over 7 junction bases. The TCR originated in a man aged 35 to 55 in good health and CMV-seronegative. Input material: PBMCs. The CDR3 has the sequence CSVATGVGNEQFF. In nucleotide form, the sequence is TGCAGCGTAGCTACAGGGGTCGGCAATGAGCAGTTCTTC.